This paragraph reports one T cell receptor (beta chain). What antigen it recognizes has not been identified. Base quality data are lacking; no much larger clone is found one base away. The data belong to a study of cytomegalovirus exposure and HLA in healthy donors (dated by TCRdb to the late 2010s). Regarding the complete study: A later analysis indicated that the 130 or so validation repertoires were generated on the platform also employed for the approximately 670 repertoires of the first cohort. The aim of the study was to test whether cataloging public T cell receptors could identify signatures of past pathogen exposure. Along with the approximately 650-subject first cohort, a separate validation cohort of over a hundred different subjects was used. To predict cytomegalovirus infection status, the study brought together high-throughput TCR immunosequencing, statistical association of individual TCRs with disease status, and machine learning. Points the paper makes about the study in general: A total of 150 to 200 TCR beta chains were listed by the study as associated with cytomegalovirus. The validation cohort had no HLA typing available for a later analysis, so co-occurrence within that cohort was assessed over all 120 repertoires. A later analysis found that TCRs clustered in the first cohort also tended to co-occur in the 95 to 150 validation repertoires, with 94% of cluster scores above 0. Most TCR sequences were observed very rarely across donors, whereas some public TCRs were present in many individuals. In both the original and validation cohorts, the classifier was reported to diagnose cytomegalovirus status with high specificity and sensitivity. A few of the identified cytomegalovirus-associated TCR beta chains were confirmed in vitro to be specific for cytomegalovirus antigens. It was suggested by the authors that the approach could potentially be generalized to other disease states and immunological phenotypes.

The donors were included in the validation cohort of 130 or so subjects, a group kept apart from the roughly 730-subject first cohort. V and J are truncated by 4 bases and 2 bases respectively, leaving an intervening sequence of 9 bases. Counted from cysteine to phenylalanine, this CDR3 has 15 amino acids. Only the CDR3 part of the read is kept: 45 bases, read in frame from the first base. The germline V gene (reference sequence) provides CDR1 MNHNY and CDR2 SVGAGI. Receptor amplification or capture employed the immunoSEQ multiplex PCR assay. From the authors' description of their analysis: A statistical classification framework was developed to diagnose cytomegalovirus status using the catalog of TCR beta chain sequences. Imported from immuneACCESS, the table was reduced by TCRdb to in-frame sequences with V and J called. These copies leave out some clones; in studies compared against another copy, an unresolved V gene accounts for under half, and the cause of the remainder is not known. V, J and clone size were drawn from that table, and D and trimming were deduced from the DNA. The sample table records roughly 180,000 clones; around nine tenths of these occur just once. Less than 9.5% of the sample rests with the top ten.

The receptor was derived from a man aged 25 to 45 in good health and CMV-seropositive. The sequencing sample was made of PBMCs. The receptor chain draws on TRBV6-6 and TRBJ1-6; there is no confident call for the D gene. The CDR3 has the sequence CASSLSGPYNSPLHF. The nucleotides read TGTGCCAGCAGTTTGTCAGGTCCCTATAATTCACCCCTCCACTTT.